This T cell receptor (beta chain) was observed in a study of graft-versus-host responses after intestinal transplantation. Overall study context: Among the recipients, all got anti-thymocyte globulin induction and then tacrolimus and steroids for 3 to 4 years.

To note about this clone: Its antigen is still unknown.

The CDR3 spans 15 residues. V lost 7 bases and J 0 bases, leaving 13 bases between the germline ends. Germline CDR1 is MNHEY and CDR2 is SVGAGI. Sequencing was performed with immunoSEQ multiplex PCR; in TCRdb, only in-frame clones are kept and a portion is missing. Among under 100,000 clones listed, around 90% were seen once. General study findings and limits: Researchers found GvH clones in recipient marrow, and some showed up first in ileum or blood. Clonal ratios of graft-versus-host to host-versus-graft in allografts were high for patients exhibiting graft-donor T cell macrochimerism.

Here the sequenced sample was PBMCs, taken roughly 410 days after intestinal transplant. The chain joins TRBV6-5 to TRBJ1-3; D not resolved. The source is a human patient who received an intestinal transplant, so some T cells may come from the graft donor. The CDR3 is CASTKQTLSGNTIYF. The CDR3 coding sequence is TGTGCCAGCACCAAACAGACGCTCTCTGGAAACACCATATATTTT.